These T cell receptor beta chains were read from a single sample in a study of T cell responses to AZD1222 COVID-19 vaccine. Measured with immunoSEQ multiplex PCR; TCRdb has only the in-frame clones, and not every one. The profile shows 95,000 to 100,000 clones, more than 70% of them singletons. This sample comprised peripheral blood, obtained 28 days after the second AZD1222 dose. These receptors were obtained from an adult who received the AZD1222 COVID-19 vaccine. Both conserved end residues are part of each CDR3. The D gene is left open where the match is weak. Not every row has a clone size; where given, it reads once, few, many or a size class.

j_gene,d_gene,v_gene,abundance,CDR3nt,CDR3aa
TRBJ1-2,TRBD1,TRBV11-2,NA,TGTGCCAGCAGCTTTGACAGGGCTGGTGGCTACACCTTC,CASSFDRAGGYTF
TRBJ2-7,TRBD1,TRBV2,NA,TGTGCCAGCAGGATGCTGGGACAGGGTTCCTACGAGCAGTACTTC,CASRMLGQGSYEQYF
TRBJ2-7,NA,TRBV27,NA,TGTGCCAGCAGCCCCGCCGGCCGGACCCACGAGCAGTACTTC,CASSPAGRTHEQYF
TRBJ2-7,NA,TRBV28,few,TGTGCCAGCAATTCCCCCTCCGGGAGAGGTCACGAGCAGTACTTC,CASNSPSGRGHEQYF
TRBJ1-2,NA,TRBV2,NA,TGTGCCGGACGAGGGCAGGGAGGTCACTATGGCTACACCTTC,CAGRGQGGHYGYTF
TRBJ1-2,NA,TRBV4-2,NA,TGTGCCAGCAGCCAAGCCTGGACGGAGAACTATGGCTACACCTTC,CASSQAWTENYGYTF
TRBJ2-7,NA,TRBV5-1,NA,TGCGCCAGCAGCTTGACAGGGTCTCACTACGAGCAGTACTTC,CASSLTGSHYEQYF
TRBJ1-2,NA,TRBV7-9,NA,TGTGCCAGCAGCCTCTTAGTAGACGGCTACACCTTC,CASSLLVDGYTF
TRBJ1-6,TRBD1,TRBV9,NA,TGTGCCAGCAGCGCCTCTTCTAGCGGGACAGATAATTCACCCCTCCACTTT,CASSASSSGTDNSPLHF
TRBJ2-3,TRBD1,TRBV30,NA,TGTGCCTGGACCGACAGGGGGCGAGCAGATACGCAGTATTTT,CAWTDRGRADTQYF
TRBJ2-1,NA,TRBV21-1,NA,TGTGCCAGCGAGCAGGGACAGGGGTACCATGAGCAGTTCTTC,CASEQGQGYHEQFF
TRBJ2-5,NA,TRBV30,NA,TGTGCCTTGGACAGAACCTTACAAGAGACCCAGTACTTC,CALDRTLQETQYF
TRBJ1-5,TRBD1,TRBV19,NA,TGTGCCAGCCCCAGGGACAGGGACGGCAATCAGCCCCAGCATTTT,CASPRDRDGNQPQHF
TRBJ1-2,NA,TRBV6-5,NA,TGTGCCAGCAGTTACTCAATAACAGCGTATGGCTACACCTTC,CASSYSITAYGYTF
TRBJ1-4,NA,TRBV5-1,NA,TGCGCCAGCAGCTTGGAAACGGCTAATGAAAAACTGTTTTTT,CASSLETANEKLFF
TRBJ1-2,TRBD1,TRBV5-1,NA,TGCGCCAGCAGTCCGGACAGGGCCAACTATGGCTACACCTTC,CASSPDRANYGYTF
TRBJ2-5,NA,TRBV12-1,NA,TGTGCCAGCAGCTTGCCTACGGTGCAGACCCAGTACTTC,CASSLPTVQTQYF
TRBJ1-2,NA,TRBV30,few,TGTGCCTGGACTCCAGGGACGAGCTATGGCTACACCTTC,CAWTPGTSYGYTF
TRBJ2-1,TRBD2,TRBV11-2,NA,TGTGCCAGCAGCCCCAGCGGGAGGAACTACAATGAGCAGTTCTTC,CASSPSGRNYNEQFF
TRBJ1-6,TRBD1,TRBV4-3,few,TGCGCCAGCAGCAGGGACAGATATAATTCACCCCTCCACTTT,CASSRDRYNSPLHF
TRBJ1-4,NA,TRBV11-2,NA,TGTGCCAGCAGCTTAGATCCCGCGAGGACCGTTGGGGAAAAACTGTTTTTT,CASSLDPARTVGEKLFF
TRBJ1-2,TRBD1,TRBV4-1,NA,TGCGCCAGCAGCCCGGGACAGGGGGGAAGCTATGGCTACACCTTC,CASSPGQGGSYGYTF
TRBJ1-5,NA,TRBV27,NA,TGTGCCAGCAGTGACGGGGTTGATCAGCCCCAGCATTTT,CASSDGVDQPQHF
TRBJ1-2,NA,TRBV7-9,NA,TGTGCCAGCAGCCCCAGGGTGGATGGCTACACCTTC,CASSPRVDGYTF
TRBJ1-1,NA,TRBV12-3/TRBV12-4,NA,TGTGCCAGCAGTTTATTCTCGAACACTGAAGCTTTCTTT,CASSLFSNTEAFF
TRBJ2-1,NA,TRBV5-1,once,TGCGCCAGCAGCCTGGACAGCCTCTCCTACAATGAGCAGTTCTTC,CASSLDSLSYNEQFF
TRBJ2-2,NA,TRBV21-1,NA,TGTGCCAGCATAAGTGGGGACAGACACACCGGGGAGCTGTTTTTT,CASISGDRHTGELFF
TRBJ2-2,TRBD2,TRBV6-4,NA,TGTGCCAGCAGCTGGACTAGCGGCGGGGAGCTGTTTTTT,CASSWTSGGELFF
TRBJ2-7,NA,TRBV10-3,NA,TGTGCCATCAGTGAGGGACAAAACTTCTACGAGCAGTACTTC,CAISEGQNFYEQYF
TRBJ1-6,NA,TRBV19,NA,TGTGCCAGTCAAGGGAAGAGCCCTTATTCACCCCTCCACTTT,CASQGKSPYSPLHF
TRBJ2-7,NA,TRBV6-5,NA,TGTGCCAGCGTGGTGACCTACGAGCAGTACTTC,CASVVTYEQYF
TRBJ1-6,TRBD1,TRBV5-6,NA,TGTGCCAGCAGCTTGGAGGGGGCCAGAGGATCACCCCTCCACTTT,CASSLEGARGSPLHF
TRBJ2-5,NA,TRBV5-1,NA,TGCGCCAGCAGCTTGGCGCCAGGGGAAGAGACCCAGTACTTC,CASSLAPGEETQYF
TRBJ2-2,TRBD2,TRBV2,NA,TGTGCCAGCAGTTTCGGACTAGCGGGAGGGGTAGGGGAGCTGTTTTTT,CASSFGLAGGVGELFF
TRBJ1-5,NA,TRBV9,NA,TGTGCCAGCAGCGCCCGGGACGGACTCAATCAGCCCCAGCATTTT,CASSARDGLNQPQHF
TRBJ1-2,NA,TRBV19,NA,TGTGCCAGTAGCCAGACTAACTATGGCTACACCTTC,CASSQTNYGYTF